This T cell receptor beta chain was captured by sequencing in a study of Ad26.COV2.S vaccination and SARS-CoV-2 variants. Broader study findings: People who got the vaccine had more spike-specific TCR breadth than people who got placebo. Non-spike TCR breadth was similar in vaccine and placebo recipients.

Treatment: about 20 received Ad26.COV2.S at low or high dose, single or two shots; about 5 received placebo; per-sample allocation not given. Specimens were obtained on day 63 following the first vaccine or placebo injection. Concerning this clone: Its antigen is currently unknown.

Per the germline V gene, CDR1 is SGHVS and CDR2 is FQNEAQ. The CDR3 sequence is 15 residues long. Trimming at V came to 3 bases and at J to 4 bases, leaving 8 bases not matched to a gene. The table came from immunoSEQ multiplex PCR; TCRdb's copy has only in-frame clones and leaves some out. The profile shows roughly 350,000 clones, over 75% of them singletons. The receptor's source is a person aged 18-65 years who received the Ad26.COV2.S COVID-19 vaccine or a placebo. The sequencing here drew on peripheral blood, taken in a trial of Ad26.COV2.S vaccine versus placebo. The chain combines TRBV7-8 with TRBJ1-2; 7 bases line up with TRBD1. The CDR3 nucleotides are TGTGCCAGCAGCTTCATTACAGGGGAGGCCTATGGCTACACCTTC. It is translated as CASSFITGEAYGYTF.